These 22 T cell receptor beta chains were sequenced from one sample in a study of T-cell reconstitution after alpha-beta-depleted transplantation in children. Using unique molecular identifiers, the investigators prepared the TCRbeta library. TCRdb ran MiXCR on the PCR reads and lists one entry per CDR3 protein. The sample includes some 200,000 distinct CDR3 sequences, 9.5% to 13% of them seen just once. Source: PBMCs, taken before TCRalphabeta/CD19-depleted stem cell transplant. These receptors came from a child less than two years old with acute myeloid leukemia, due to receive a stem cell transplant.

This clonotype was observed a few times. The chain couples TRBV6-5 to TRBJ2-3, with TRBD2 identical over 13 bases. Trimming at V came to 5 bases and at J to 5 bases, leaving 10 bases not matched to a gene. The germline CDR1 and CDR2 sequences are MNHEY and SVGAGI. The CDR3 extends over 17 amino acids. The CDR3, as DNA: TGTGCCAGCAGTGTATCTCGGACTAGCGGGAGTAAAGATACGCAGTATTTT. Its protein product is CASSVSRTSGSKDTQYF.

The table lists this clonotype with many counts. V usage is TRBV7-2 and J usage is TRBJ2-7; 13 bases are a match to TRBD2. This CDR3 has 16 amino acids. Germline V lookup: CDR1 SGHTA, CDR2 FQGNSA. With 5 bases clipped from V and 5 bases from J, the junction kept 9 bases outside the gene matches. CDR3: CASSPRTSGSRDEQYF. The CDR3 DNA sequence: TGTGCCAGCAGCCCGCGGACTAGCGGGAGCAGGGACGAGCAGTACTTC.

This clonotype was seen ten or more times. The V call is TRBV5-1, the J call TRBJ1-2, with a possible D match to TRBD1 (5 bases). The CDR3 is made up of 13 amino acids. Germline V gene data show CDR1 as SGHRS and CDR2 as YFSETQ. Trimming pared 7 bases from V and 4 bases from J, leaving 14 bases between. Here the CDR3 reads CASGRGESYGYTF. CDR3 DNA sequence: TGCGCCAGCGGGAGGGGCGAATCCTATGGCTACACCTTC.

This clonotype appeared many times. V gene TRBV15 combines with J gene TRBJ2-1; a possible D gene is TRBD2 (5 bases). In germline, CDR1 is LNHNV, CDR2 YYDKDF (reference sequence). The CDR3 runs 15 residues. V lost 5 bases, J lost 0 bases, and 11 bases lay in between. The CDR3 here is CATSPSPRSYNEQFF. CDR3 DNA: TGTGCCACCAGCCCTAGCCCCCGCTCCTACAATGAGCAGTTCTTC. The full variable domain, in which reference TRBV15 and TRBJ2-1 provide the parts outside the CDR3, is DAMVIQNPRYQVTQFGKPVTLSCSQTLNHNVMYWYQQKSSQAPKLLFHYYDKDFNNEADTPDNFQSRRPNTSFCFLDIRSPGLGDTAMYLCATSPSPRSYNEQFFGPGTRLTVL.

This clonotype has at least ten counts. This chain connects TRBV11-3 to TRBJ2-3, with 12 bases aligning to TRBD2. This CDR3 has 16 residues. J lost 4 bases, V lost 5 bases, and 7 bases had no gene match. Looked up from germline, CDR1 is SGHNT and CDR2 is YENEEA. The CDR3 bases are TGTGCCAGCAGCCGACTAGCGGGAGCTGGGGCAGATACGCAGTATTTT. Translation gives CASSRLAGAGADTQYF. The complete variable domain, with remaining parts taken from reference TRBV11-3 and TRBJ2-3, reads EAGVVQSPRYKIIEKKQPVAFWCNPISGHNTLYWYLQNLGQGPELLIRYENEEAVDDSQLPKDRFSAERLKGVDSTLKIQPAELGDSAVYLCASSRLAGAGADTQYFGPGTRLTVL.

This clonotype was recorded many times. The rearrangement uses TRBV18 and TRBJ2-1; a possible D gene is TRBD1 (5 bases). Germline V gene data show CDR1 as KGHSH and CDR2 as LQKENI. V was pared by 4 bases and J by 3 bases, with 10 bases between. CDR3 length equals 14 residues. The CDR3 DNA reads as TGTGCCAGCTCACTTATGACAGTCTACAATGAGCAGTTCTTC. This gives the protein CASSLMTVYNEQFF. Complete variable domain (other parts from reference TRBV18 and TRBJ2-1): NAGVMQNPRHLVRRRGQEARLRCSPMKGHSHVYWYRQLPEEGLKFMVYLQKENIIDESGMPKERFSAEFPKEGPSILRIQQVVRGDSAAYFCASSLMTVYNEQFFGPGTRLTVL.

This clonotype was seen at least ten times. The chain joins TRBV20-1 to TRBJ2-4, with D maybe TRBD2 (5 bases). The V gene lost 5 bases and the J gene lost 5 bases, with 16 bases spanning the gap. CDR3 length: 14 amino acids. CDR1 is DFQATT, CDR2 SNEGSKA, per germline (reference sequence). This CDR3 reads CSAGELGRENIQYF. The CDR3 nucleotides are TGCAGTGCTGGGGAGCTTGGGCGGGAAAACATTCAGTACTTC.

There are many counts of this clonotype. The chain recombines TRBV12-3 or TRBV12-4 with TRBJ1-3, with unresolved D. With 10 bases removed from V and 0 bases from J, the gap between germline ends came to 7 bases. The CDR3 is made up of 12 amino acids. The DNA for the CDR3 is TGTGCCATCACGAACTCTGGAAACACCATATATTTT. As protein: CAITNSGNTIYF.

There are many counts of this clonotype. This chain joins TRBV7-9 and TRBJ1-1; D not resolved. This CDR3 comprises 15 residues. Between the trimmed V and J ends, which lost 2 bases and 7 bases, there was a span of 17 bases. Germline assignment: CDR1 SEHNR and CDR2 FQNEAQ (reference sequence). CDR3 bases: TGTGCCAGCAGCTTAAGTTTCCCAGCCGAGGGTGAAGCTTTCTTT. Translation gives CASSLSFPAEGEAFF.

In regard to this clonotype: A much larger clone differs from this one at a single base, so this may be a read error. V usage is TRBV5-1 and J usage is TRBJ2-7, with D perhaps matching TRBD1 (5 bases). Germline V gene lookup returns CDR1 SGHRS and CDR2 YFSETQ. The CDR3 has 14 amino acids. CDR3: CASSLGKGLYGQYF. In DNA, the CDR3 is TGCGCCAGCAGCTTGGGAAAGGGGCTCTACGGGCAGTACTTC.

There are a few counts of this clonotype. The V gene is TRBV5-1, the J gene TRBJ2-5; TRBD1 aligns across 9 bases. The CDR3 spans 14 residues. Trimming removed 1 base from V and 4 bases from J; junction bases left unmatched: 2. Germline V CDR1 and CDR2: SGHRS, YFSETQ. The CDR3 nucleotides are TGCGCCAGCAGCTTGCGACAGGGGGGAGAGACCCAGTACTTC. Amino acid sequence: CASSLRQGGETQYF.

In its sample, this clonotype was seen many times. The DNA of the CDR3 is TGTGCCAGCAGCTTGCCCGGGGCATTTGGTTCACCCCTCCACTTT. Translated, it gives CASSLPGAFGSPLHF. This chain joins TRBV5-5 and TRBJ1-6; D possibly corresponds to TRBD1 (5 bases). This CDR3 region has 15 residues. Looked up from germline, CDR1 is SGHKS and CDR2 is YYEKEE (reference sequence). V lost 1 base and J 9 bases, leaving 14 bases between the germline ends.

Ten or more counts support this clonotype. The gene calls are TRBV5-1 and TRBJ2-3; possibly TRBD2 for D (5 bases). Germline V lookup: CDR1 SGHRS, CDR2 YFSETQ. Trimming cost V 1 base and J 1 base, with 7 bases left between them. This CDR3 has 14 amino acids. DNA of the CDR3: TGCGCCAGCAGCTTGCTGGGAGGCACAGATACGCAGTATTTT. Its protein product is CASSLLGGTDTQYF.

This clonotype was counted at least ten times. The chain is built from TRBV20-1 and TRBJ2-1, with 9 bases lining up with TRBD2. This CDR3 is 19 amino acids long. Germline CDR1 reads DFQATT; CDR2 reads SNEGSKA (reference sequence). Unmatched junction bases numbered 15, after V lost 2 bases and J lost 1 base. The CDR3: CSARTPMGSGSKSYNEQFF. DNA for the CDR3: TGCAGTGCTAGAACCCCGATGGGTAGCGGGAGTAAATCCTACAATGAGCAGTTCTTC.

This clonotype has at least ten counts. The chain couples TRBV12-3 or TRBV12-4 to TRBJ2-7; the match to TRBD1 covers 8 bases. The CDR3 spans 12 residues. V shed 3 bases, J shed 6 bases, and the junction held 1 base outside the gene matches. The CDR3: CASSFDRGEQYF. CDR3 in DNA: TGTGCCAGCAGTTTCGACAGGGGCGAGCAGTACTTC.

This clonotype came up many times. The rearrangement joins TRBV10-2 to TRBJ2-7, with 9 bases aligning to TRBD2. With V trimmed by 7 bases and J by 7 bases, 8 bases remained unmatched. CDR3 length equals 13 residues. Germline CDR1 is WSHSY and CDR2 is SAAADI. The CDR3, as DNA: TGCGCCAGCACCGTAGCGGGAGTAAGGGAGCAGTACTTC. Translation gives CASTVAGVREQYF.

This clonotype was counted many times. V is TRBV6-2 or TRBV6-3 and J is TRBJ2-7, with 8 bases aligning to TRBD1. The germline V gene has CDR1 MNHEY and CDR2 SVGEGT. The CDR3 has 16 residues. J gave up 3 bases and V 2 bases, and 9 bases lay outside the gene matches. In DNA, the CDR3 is TGTGCCAGCAGTTACCCGACAGGGGCCTTAAACTACGAGCAGTACTTC. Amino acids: CASSYPTGALNYEQYF.

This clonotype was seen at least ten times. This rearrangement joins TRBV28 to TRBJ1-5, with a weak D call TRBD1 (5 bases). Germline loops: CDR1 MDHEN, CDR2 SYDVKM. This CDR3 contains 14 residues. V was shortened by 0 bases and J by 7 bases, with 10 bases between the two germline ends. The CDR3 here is CASSLWQGGQPQHF. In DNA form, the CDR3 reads TGTGCCAGCAGTTTATGGCAGGGAGGACAGCCCCAGCATTTT.

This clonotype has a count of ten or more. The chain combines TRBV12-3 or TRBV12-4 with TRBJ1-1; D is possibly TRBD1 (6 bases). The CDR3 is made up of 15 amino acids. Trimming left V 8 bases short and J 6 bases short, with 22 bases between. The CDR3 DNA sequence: TGTGCCAGCGGGGGCGCAGTTACTATAGACGCTGAAGCTTTCTTT. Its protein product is CASGGAVTIDAEAFF.

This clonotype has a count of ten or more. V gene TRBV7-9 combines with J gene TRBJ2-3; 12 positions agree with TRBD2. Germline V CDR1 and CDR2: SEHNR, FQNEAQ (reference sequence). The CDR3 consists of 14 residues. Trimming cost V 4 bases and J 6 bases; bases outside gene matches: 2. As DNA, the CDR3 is TGTGCCAGCAGCTCAACTAGCGGGGGGGATACGCAGTATTTT. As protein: CASSSTSGGDTQYF.

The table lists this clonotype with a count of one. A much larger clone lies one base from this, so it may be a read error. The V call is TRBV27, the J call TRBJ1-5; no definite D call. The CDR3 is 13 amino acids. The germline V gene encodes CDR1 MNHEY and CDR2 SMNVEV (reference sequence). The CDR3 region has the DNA TGTGCCAGCCGGGCTTATAGCGATCAGCCCCAGCATTTT. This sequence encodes CASRAYSDQPQHF.

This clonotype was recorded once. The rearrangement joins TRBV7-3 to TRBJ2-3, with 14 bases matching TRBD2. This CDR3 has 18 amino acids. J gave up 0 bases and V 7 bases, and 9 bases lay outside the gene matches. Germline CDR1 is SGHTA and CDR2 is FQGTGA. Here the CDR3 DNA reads TGTGCCAGCACCCATGTGACTAGCGGGGGGGCTAGCACAGATACGCAGTATTTT. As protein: CASTHVTSGGASTDTQYF.